There are many counts of the clone carrying this T cell receptor beta chain. The germline gives CDR1 SGDLS, CDR2 YYNGEE. The CDR3 is 15 residues long. Trimming took off 5 bases at V and 1 base at J, with 12 bases between the two ends. Repertoires were generated with immunoSEQ multiplex PCR, while TCRdb's copy carries only in-frame clones and drops some. The sample consists of some 150,000 clones, about 91% of them appearing once. These data come from a study of blood T cell repertoires in COVID-19. Whole-study context: T cells, B-cell-depleted T cells, or PBMCs provided the cDNA or gDNA that served as material.

The sample was peripheral blood. This clonotype originated in a woman between 55 and 75 years old who had recovered from COVID-19. J is TRBJ2-2 and V is TRBV9; D gene ambiguous. The CDR3 loop reads CASRKWAGNTGELFF. The CDR3 nucleotides read TGTGCCAGCAGAAAATGGGCAGGGAACACCGGGGAGCTGTTTTTT.